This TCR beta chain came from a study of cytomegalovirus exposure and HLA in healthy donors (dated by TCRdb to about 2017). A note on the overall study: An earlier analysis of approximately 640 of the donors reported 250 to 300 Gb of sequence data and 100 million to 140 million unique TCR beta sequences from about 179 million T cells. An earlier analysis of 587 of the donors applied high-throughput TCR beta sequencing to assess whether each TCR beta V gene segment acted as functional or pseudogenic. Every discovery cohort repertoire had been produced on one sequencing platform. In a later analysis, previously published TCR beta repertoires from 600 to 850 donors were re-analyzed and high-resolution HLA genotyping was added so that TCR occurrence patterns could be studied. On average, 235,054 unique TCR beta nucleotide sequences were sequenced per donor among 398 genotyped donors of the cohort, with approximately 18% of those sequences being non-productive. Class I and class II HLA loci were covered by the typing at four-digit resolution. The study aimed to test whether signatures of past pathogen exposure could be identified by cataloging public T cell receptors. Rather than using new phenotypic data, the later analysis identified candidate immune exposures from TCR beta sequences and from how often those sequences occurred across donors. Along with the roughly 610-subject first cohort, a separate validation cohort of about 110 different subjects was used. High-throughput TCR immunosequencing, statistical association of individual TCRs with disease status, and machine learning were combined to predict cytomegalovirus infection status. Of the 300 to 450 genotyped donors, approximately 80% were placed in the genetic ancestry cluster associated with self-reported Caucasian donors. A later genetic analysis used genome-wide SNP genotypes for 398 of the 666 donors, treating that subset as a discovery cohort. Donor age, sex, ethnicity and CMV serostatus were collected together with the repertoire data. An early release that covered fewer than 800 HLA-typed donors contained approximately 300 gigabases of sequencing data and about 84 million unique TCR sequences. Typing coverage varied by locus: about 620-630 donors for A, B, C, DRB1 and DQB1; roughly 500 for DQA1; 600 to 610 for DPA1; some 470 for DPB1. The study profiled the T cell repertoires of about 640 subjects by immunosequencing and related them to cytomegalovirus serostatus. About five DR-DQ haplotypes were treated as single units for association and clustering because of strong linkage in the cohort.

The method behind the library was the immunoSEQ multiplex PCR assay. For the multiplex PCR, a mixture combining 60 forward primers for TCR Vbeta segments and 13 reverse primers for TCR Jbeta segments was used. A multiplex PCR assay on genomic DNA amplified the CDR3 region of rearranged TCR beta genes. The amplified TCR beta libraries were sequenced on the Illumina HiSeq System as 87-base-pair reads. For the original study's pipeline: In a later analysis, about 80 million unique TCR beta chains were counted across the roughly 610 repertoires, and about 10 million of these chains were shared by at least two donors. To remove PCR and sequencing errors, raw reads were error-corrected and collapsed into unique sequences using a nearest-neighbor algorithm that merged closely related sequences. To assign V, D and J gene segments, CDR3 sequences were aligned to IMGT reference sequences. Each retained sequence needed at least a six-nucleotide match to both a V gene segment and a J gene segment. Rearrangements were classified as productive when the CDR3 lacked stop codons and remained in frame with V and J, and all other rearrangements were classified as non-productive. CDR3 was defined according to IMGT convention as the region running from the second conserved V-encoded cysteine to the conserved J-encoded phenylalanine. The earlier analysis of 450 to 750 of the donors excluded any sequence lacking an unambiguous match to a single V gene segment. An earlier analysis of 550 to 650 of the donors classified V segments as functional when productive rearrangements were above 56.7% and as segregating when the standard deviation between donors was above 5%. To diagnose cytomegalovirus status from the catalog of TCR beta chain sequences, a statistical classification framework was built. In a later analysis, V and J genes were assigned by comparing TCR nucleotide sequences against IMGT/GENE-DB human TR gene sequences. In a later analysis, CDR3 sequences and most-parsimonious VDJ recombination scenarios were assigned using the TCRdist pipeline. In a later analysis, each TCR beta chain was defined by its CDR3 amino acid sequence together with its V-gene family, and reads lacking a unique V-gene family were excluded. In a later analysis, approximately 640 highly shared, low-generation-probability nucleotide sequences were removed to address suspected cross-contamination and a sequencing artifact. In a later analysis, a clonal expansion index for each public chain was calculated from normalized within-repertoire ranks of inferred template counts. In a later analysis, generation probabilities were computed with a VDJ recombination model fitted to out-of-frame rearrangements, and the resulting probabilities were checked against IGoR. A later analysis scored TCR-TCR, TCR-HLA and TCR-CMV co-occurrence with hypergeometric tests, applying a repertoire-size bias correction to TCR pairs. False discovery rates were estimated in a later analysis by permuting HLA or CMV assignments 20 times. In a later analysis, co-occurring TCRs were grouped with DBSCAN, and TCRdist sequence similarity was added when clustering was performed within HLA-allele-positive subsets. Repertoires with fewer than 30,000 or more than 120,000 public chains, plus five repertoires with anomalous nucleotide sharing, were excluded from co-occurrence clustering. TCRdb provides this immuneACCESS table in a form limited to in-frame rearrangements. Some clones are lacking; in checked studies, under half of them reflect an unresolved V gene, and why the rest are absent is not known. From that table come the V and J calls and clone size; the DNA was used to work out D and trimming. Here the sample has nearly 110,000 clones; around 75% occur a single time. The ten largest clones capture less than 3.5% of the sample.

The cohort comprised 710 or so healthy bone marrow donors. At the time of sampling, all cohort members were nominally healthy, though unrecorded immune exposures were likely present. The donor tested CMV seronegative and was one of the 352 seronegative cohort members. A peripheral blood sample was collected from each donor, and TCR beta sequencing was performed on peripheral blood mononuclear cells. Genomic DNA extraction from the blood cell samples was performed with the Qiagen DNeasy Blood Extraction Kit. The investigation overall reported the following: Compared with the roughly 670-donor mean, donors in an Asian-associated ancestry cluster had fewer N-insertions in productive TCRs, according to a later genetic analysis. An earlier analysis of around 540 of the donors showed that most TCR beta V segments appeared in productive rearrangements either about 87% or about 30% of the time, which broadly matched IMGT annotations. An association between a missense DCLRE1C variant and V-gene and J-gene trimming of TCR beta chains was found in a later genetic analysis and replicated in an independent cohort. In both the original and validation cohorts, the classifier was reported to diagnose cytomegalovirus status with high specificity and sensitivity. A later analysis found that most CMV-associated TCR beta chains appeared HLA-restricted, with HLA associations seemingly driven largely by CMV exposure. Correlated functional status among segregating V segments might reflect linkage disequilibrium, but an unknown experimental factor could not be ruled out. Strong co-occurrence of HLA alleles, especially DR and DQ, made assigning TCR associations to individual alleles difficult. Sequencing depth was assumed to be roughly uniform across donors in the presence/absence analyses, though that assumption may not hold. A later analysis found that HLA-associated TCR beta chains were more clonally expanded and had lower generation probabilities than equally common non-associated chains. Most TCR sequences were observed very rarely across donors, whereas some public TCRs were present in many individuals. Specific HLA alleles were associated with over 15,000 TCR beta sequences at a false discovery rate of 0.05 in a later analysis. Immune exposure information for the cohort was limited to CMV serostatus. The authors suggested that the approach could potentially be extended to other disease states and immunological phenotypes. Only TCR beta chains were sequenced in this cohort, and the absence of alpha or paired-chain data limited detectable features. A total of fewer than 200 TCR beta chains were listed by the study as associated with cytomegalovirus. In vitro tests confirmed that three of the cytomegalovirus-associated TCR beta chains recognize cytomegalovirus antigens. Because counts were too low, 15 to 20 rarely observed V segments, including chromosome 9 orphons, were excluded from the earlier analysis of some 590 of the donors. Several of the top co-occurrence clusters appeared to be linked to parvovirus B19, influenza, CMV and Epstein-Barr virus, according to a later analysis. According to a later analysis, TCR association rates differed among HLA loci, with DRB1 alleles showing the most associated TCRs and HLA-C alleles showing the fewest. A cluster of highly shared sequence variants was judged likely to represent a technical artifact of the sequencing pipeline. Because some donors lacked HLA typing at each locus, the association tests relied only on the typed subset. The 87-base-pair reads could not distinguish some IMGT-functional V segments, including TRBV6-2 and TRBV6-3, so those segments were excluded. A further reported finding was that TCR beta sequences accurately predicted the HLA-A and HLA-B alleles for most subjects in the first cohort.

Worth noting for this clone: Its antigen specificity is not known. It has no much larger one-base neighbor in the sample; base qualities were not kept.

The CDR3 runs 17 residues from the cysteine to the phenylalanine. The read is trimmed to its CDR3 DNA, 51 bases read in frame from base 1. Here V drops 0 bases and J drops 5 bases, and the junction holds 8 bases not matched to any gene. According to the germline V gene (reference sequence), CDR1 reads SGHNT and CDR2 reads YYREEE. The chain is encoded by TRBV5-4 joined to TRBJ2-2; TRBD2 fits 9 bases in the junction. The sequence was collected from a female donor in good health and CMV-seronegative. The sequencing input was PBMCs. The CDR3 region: CASSLGGLAQITGELFF. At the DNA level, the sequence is TGTGCCAGCAGCTTGGGGGGACTAGCCCAAATAACCGGGGAGCTGTTTTTT.